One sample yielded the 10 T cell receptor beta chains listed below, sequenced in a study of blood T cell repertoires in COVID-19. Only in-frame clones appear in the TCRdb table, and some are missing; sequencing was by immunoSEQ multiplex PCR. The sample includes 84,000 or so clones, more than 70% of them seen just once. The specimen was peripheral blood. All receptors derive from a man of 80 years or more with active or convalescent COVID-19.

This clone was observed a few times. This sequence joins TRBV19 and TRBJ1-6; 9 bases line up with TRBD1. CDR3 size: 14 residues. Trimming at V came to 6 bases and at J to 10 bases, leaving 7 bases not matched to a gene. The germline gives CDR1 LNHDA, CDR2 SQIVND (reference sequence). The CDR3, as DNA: TGTGCCAGTAGCAAGACAGGGGGGAAATCACCCCTCCACTTT. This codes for CASSKTGGKSPLHF.

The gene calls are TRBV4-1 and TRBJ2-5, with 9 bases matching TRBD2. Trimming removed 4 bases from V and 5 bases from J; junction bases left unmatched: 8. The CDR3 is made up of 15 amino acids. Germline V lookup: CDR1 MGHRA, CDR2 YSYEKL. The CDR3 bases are TGCGCCAGCAGCCTTAGCGGGAGTAAGGGGGAGACCCAGTACTTC. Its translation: CASSLSGSKGETQYF.

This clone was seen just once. The CDR3 loop reads CASSNRGGRANTEAFF. CDR3 DNA: TGTGCCAGCAGCAACAGGGGCGGAAGGGCAAACACTGAAGCTTTCTTT. V gene TRBV7-9 combines with J gene TRBJ1-1; 7 bases are shared with TRBD1. J was trimmed by 2 bases and V by 5 bases; bases with no gene match: 11. CDR3 length equals 16 residues. Germline values: CDR1 SEHNR, CDR2 FQNEAQ (reference sequence).

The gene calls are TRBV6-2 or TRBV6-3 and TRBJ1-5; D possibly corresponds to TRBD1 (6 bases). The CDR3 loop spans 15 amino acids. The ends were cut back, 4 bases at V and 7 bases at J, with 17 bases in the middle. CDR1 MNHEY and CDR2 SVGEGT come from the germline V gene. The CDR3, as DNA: TGTGCCAGCAGTTTCGGCCCAGGGGTGGGGCAGCCCCAGCATTTT. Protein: CASSFGPGVGQPQHF.

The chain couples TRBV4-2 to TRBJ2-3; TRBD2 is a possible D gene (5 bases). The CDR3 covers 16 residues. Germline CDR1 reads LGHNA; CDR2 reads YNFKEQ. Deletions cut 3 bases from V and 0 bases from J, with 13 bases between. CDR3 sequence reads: CASSQSPAESTDTQYF. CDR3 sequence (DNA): TGTGCCAGCAGCCAGTCCCCAGCGGAAAGCACAGATACGCAGTATTTT.

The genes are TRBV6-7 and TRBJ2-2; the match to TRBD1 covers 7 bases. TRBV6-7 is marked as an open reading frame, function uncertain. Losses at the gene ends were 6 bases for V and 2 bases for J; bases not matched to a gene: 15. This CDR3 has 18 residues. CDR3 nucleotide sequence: TGTGCCAGCAGGAAAGGGGCCGACAGGGAACTAAACACCGGGGAGCTGTTTTTT. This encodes CASRKGADRELNTGELFF.

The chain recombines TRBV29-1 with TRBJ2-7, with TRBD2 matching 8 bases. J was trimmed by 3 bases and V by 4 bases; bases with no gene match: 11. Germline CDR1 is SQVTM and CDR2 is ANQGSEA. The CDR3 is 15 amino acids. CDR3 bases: TGCAGCGTTGTAGGCGGTCAGGGGACTAGCTACGAGCAGTACTTC. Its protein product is CSVVGGQGTSYEQYF.

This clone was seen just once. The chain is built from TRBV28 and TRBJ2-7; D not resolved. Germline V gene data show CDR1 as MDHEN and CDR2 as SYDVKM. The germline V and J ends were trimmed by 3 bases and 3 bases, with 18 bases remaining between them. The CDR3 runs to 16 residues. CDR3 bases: TGTGCCAGCAGTTTCCACTTAGCTTCCTTGGACTACGAGCAGTACTTC. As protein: CASSFHLASLDYEQYF.

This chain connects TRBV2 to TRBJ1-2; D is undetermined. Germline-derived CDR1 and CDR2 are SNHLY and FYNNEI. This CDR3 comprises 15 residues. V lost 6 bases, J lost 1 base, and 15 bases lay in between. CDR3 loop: CASRSTRENNYGYTF. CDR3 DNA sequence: TGTGCCAGCAGATCTACCCGGGAGAATAACTATGGCTACACCTTC.

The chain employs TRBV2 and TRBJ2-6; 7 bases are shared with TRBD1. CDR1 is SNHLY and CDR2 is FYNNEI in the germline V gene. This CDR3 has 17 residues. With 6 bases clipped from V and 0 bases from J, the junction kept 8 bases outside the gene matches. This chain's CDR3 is CASRGDSSVSGANVLTF. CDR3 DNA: TGTGCCAGCAGAGGGGACAGTTCCGTCTCTGGGGCCAACGTCCTGACTTTC.